This T cell receptor (beta chain) was found in a study of T-cell memory formation after mild COVID-19. The CDR3 consists of 16 residues. Trimming cost V 2 bases and J 5 bases, with 16 bases left between them. TCRdb re-analysed the 5' RACE reads in MiXCR, keeping a single row per CDR3 protein. The sample gives hundreds of thousands of distinct CDR3 sequences, about 16% of which show up once; more than 2% is in the top ten. This chain links TRBV12-3 or TRBV12-4 with TRBJ2-1; maybe TRBD2 (6 bases). The receptor comes from an adult woman who had mild COVID-19 (a few samples of this study predate the infection). Cell type and time point are not known. Sequenced sample: PBMCs or a T cell subset sorted from them (not recorded which). Written as DNA, the CDR3 is TGTGCCAGCAGTTTAAGGCAAGCGGGTAGGCACAATGAGCAGTTCTTC. Translated, it gives CASSLRQAGRHNEQFF.